The present TCR beta chain was sequenced within a study of T cells after yellow fever vaccination. Trimming took 2 bases from V and 1 from J, leaving 18 bases between them. The CDR3 is made up of 18 amino acids. Germline loops: CDR1 LGHDT, CDR2 YNNKEL (reference sequence). This clonotype has just a few counts. MiXCR, applied by TCRdb to the 5' RACE reads, yields one record per CDR3 protein. In the table there are some 300,000 distinct CDR3 sequences, roughly 9% of which are singletons. V usage is TRBV3-1 and J usage is TRBJ2-1; D is possibly TRBD1 or TRBD2 (5 bases each). The sequenced sample was CD4+ T cells sorted from PBMCs, obtained 5 days after the yellow fever booster vaccination. The sequence derives from a man between 18 and 29 years old who received the YFV17D yellow fever vaccine. The CDR3 region has the DNA TGTGCCAGCAGCCAAAACCCGCGCCGGGGCGGATCCTACAATGAGCAGTTCTTC. Translated, it gives CASSQNPRRGGSYNEQFF.